This T cell receptor (beta chain) was recovered during a study of CD8 T cells in Susac syndrome. Across the whole study: Treatment status at blood draw for the Susac syndrome patients was therapy-naive, corticosteroids, or intravenous immunoglobulin alone. The study, taken as a whole, reports: The CD4+ T cell repertoire of patients with Susac syndrome showed no detectable clonal expansion.

Concerning this clonotype: Its antigen remains unknown.

RNA was extracted with the RNeasy kit, and a quantity of roughly 0.5 to 1 ug was reverse transcribed using random hexamers. TCRdb re-called the immunoSEQ multiplex PCR reads with MiXCR, one entry per CDR3 protein. The sample yields under 200,000 distinct CDR3 sequences, 94% seen once. Sequencing of TCR beta covered CD8+ and CD4+ T cells obtained from blood. TEMRA cells were FACS-enriched, and CD8+ and CD4+ T cells were isolated negatively. CDR1 is SNHLY and CDR2 is FYNNEI in the germline V gene. The germline V and J ends were trimmed by 4 bases and 5 bases, with 5 bases remaining between them. This CDR3 is 12 amino acids long.

This sequence originates from a human donor with Susac syndrome. This rearrangement joins TRBV2 to TRBJ1-4; unclear D gene. Sequencing input: CD4+ T cells from PBMCs. CDR3 bases: TGTGCCAGCAGTGTAGAGAATGAAAAACTGTTTTTT. It translates to CASSVENEKLFF.